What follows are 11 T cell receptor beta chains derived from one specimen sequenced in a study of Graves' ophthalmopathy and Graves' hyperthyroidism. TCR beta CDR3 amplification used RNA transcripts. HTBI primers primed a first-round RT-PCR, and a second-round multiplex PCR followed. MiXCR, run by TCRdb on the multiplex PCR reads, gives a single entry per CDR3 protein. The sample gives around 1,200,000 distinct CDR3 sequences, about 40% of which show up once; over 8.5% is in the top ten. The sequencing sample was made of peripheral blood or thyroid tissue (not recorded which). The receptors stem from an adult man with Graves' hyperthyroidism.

The CDR3, as DNA: TGCAGTGCCCTCAAGGGTAGCGGGACCTGGTTGGGGCAGTACTTC. Translated, it gives CSALKGSGTWLGQYF. The V call is TRBV20-1, the J call TRBJ2-7; 8 bases fit TRBD2. After removal of 6 bases from V and 9 bases from J, the junction contained 19 bases not matched to a gene. This CDR3 has 15 residues. Germline CDR1 DFQATT, CDR2 SNEGSKA (reference sequence).

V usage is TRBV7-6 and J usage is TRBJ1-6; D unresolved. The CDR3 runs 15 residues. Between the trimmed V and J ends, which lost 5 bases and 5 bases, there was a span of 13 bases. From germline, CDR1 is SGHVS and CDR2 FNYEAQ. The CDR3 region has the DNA TGTGCCAGCAGCCAAGATCGGGGTAATAATTCACCCCTCCACTTT. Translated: CASSQDRGNNSPLHF.

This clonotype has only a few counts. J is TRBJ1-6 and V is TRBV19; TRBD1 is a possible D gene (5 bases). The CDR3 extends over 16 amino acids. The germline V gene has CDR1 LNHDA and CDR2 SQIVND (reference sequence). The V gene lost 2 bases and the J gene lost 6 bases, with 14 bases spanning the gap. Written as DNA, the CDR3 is TGTGCCAGTAGTATAATGGGGACCGGGTCTAATTCACCCCTCCACTTT. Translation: CASSIMGTGSNSPLHF. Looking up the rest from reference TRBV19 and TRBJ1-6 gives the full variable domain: DGGITQSPKYLFRKEGQNVTLSCEQNLNHDAMYWYRQDPGQGLRLIYYSQIVNDFQKGDIAEGYSVSREKKESFPLTVTSAQKNPTAFYLCASSIMGTGSNSPLHFGNGTRLTVT.

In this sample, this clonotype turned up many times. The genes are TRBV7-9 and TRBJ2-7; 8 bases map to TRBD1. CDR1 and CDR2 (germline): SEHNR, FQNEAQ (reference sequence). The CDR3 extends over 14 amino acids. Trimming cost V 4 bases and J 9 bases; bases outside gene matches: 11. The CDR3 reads CASSSPGGTGMQYF. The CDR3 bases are TGTGCCAGCAGCTCCCCGGGCGGGACAGGTATGCAGTACTTC. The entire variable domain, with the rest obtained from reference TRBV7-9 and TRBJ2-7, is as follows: DTGVSQNPRHKITKRGQNVTFRCDPISEHNRLYWYRQTLGQGPEFLTYFQNEAQLEKSRLLSDRFSAERPKGSFSTLEIQRTEQGDSAMYLCASSSPGGTGMQYFGPGTRLTVT.

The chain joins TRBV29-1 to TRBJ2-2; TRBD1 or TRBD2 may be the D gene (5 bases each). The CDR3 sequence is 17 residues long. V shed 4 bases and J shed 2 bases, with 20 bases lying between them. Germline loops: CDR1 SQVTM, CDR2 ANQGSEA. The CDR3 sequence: CSVVSRPRDGNTGELFF. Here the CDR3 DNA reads TGCAGCGTTGTATCCCGTCCCCGGGACGGCAACACCGGGGAGCTGTTTTTT.

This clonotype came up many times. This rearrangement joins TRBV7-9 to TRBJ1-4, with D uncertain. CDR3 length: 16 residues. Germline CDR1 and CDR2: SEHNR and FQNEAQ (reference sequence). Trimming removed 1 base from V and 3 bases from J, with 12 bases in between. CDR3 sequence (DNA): TGTGCCAGCAGCTTAGAAGCCTTAGCCTCTAATGAAAAACTGTTTTTT. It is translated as CASSLEALASNEKLFF.

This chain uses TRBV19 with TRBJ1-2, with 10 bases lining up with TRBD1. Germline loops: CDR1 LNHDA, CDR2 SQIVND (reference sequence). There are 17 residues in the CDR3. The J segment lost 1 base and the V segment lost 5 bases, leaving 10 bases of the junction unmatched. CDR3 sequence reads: CASSGMGQGRNNYGYTF. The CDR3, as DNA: TGTGCCAGTAGTGGGATGGGACAGGGGAGAAATAACTATGGCTACACCTTC.

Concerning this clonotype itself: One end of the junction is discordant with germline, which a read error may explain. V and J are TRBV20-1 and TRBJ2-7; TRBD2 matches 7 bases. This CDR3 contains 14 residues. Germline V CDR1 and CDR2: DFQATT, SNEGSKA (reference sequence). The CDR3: CSARDVGGTYGQYF. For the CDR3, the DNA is TGCAGTGCTAGAGATGTGGGGGGGACCTACGGGCAGTACTTC.

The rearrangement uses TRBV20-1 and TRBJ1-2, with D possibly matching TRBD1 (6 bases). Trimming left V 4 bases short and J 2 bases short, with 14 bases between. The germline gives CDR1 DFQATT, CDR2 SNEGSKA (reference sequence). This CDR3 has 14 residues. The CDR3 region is CSATIPGHNYGYTF. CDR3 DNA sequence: TGCAGTGCTACTATACCGGGACACAACTATGGCTACACCTTC.

The chain's CDR3 is CSARGVYSGKNTEAFF. The DNA of the CDR3 is TGCAGTGCTAGAGGGGTTTATTCCGGAAAAAACACTGAAGCTTTCTTT. V gene TRBV20-1 combines with J gene TRBJ1-1, with D hard to call. This CDR3 is built from 16 residues. The germline CDR1 and CDR2 sequences are DFQATT and SNEGSKA (reference sequence). With 1 base removed from V and 2 bases from J, the gap between germline ends came to 17 bases.

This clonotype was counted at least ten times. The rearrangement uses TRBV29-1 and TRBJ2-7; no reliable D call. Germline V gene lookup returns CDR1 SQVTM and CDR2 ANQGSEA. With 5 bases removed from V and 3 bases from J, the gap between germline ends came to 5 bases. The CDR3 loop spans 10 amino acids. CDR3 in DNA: TGCAGCGTTAAGGACTACGAGCAGTACTTC. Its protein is CSVKDYEQYF.